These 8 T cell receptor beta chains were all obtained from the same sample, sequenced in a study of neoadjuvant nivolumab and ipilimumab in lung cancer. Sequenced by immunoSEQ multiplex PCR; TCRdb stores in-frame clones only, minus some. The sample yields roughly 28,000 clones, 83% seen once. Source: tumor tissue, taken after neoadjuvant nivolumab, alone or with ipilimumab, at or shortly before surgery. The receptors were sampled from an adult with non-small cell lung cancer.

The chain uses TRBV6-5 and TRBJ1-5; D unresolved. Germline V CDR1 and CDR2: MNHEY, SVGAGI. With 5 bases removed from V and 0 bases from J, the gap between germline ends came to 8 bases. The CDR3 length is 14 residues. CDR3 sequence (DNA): TGTGCCAGCAGTCGCATCGGTAGCAATCAGCCCCAGCATTTT. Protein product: CASSRIGSNQPQHF.

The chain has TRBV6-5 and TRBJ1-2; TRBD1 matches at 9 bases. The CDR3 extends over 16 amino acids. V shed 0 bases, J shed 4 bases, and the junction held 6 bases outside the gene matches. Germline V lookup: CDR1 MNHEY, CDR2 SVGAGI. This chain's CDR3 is CASSYSLQGAFYGYTF. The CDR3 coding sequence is TGTGCCAGCAGTTACTCTCTACAGGGGGCTTTCTATGGCTACACCTTC.

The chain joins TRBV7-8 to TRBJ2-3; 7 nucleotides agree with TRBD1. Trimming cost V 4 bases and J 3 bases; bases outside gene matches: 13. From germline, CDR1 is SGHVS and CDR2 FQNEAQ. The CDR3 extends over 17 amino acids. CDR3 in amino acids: CASSSPRQGGWTDTQYF. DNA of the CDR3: TGTGCCAGCAGCTCCCCGAGACAGGGTGGTTGGACAGATACGCAGTATTTT.

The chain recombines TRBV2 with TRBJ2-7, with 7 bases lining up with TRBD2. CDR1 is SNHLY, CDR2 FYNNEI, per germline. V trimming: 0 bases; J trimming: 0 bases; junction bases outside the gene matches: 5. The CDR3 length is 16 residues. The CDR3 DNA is TGTGCCAGCAGTGAAGCTTCACTAGCGAACTCCTACGAGCAGTACTTC. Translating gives CASSEASLANSYEQYF.

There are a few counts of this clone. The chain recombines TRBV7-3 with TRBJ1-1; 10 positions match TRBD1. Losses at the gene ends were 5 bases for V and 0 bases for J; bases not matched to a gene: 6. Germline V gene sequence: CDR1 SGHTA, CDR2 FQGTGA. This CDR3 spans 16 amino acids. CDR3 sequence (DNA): TGTGCCAGCAGCCTTGGGACAGGGGCCCTGAACACTGAAGCTTTCTTT. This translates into CASSLGTGALNTEAFF.

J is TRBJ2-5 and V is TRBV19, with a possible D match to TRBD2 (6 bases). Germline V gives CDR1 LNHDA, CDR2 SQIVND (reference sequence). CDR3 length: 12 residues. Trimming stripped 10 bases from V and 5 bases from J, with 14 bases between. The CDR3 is CATRQAGETQYF. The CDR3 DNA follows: TGTGCCACGAGGCAGGCGGGGGAGACCCAGTACTTC.

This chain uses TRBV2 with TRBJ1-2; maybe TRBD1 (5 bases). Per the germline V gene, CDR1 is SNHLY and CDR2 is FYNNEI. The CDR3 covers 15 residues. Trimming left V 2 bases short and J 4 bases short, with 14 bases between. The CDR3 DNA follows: TGTGCCAGCAGTGAAAAGAGGGGCGAACCCTATGGCTACACCTTC. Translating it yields CASSEKRGEPYGYTF.

The DNA for the CDR3 is TGTGCCAGCAGTCCCACAGCCGTATCTAATGAAAAACTGTTTTTT. Protein: CASSPTAVSNEKLFF. This sequence joins TRBV7-9 and TRBJ1-4; D unresolved. This CDR3 comprises 15 residues. Germline loops: CDR1 SEHNR, CDR2 FQNEAQ (reference sequence). Trimming removed 6 bases from V and 3 bases from J, with 14 bases in between.